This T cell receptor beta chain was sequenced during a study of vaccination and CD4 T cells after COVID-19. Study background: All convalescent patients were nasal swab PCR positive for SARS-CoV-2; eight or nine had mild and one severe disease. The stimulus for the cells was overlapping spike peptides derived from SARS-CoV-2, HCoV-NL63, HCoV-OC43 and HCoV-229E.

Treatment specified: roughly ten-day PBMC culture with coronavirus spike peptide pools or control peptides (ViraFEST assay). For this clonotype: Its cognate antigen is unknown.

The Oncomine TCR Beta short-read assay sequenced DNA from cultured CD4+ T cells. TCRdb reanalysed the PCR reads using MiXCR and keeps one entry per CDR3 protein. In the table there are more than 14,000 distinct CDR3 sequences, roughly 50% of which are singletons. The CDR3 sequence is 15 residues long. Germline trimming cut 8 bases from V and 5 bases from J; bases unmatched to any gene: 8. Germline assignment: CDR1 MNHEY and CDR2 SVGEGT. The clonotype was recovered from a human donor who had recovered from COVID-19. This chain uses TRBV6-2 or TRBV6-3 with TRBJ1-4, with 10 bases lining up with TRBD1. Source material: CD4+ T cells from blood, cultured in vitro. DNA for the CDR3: TGTGCCAGCCGCGGACCGGGACAGGGGAATGAAAAACTGTTTTTT. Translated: CASRGPGQGNEKLFF.